This TCR beta chain was captured in a study of radiation and T cells in renal cell carcinoma (dated by TCRdb to 2018 to 2021). In the study overall: A total of 50 to 60 samples underwent TCR beta sequencing, made up of 26 tumors and roughly 27 peripheral blood samples. Across all 50 or so samples, several million unique CDR3 nucleotide sequences encoding around 2,500,000 unique CDR3 amino acid sequences were identified.

Trimmed from V: 4 bases; trimmed from J: 1 base; junction bases lacking a gene match: 6. Taken from the germline V gene (reference sequence), the CDR1 and CDR2 loops are MNHEY and SMNVEV. The CDR3 runs 16 amino acids, cysteine and phenylalanine included. This entry keeps only the CDR3 DNA: 48 bases, framed from base 1. With regard to this clone: The antigen it recognizes is unknown. No clone much larger than this one lies a single base away; base qualities are absent.

Per the publication, the time point label means: tumor resected at nephrectomy. What the treatment or condition label conveys for this sample: 15 Gy SBRT to primary tumor, nephrectomy 4 weeks later. Samples were obtained from a clinical trial, in which 15 Gy stereotactic body radiation therapy was delivered to primary renal cell carcinomas and nephrectomy was performed 4 weeks later. Renal cell carcinoma with clear cell pathology was present in all patients. Tumors were mechanically dissociated, digested with collagenase/hyaluronidase at 37 °C, processed in gentleMACS C tubes, and stored in liquid nitrogen. Genomic DNA for TCR sequencing was prepared using the QIAamp DNA Blood Mini Kit (Qiagen). Samples were included in the analyses only if all quality control checks were passed. Following the manufacturer's recommendations, the immunoSEQ kit was used to generate TCR beta libraries from genomic DNA. To prepare libraries, a first multiplex PCR with proprietary primers was run, followed by a second PCR that added unique barcodes, and a bead cleanup was done after each round. A kit-provided positive control reaction and a negative control reaction were included in every sample batch. The final libraries were assessed on an Agilent 4200 TapeStation D1000 ScreenTape, pooled by volume, and quantified by qPCR. An Illumina NextSeq500 fitted with a MidOutput 150-cycle cartridge performed the sequencing, running 156 Read1 cycles and 15 Index1 cycles with the kit's custom primers. The pooled library was loaded at 0.85 to 1 pM, with an approximately 20% PhiX control spiked in. On the authors' methods: The vendor-processed data were analyzed in R, and a clonotype was defined as all T cells that share the same CDR3 nucleotide sequence. For clone abundance analyses, frequencies were normalized to the 10,000 most abundant clones in each sample. Public T cell clones, which averaged fewer than five per sample, were removed prior to analysis. ImmunoMap was used for dominant motif analysis with the PAM10 matrix, a gap penalty of 30, and a homology threshold of 0.3, and any motif reaching a cumulative frequency of at least 0.01 was considered dominant. An abundance difference of at least 32-fold between compartments was the criterion for calling clonotypes tumor-enriched or baseline blood-enriched. The Baroni-Urbani and Buser coefficient was used to measure tumor-blood repertoire similarity, and groups were compared with two-tailed Wilcoxon tests in R. Not all clones reach the TCRdb copy of this immuneACCESS table, which keeps in-frame sequences only. Checked studies attribute under half of the gap to unresolved V genes and leave the rest unexplained. V, J and clone size are those of that table, while D and trimming were read from the DNA. In all, the sample holds almost 20,000 clones, and 55% to 65% of those were seen once. The top ten hold around 12% of the sample.

General conclusions and limits of the study: Because pretreatment tumor biopsies were not available, the study could not determine whether clonotypes were already present within the tumor at baseline. The single-armed trial design could not address effects of radiation dose or scheduling on the TCR repertoire. Because only small tumor regions of approximately 1 g were available, the study did not capture intratumoral heterogeneity. Higher TCR clonality was observed in irradiated tumors than in controls, with an average of around 50% of the repertoire accounted for by the top 100 clonotypes, compared with approximately 45% in nephrectomy-only tumors. Irradiated tumors contained more dominant CDR3 motifs, and these motifs occupied a larger share of the repertoire than in control tumors. An increase in top tumor clonotypes in blood was observed from baseline to 2 weeks post-radiation, followed by contraction by 4 weeks, which was taken to suggest transient expansion of tumor-resident clones.

The sequence came from a woman in her sixties or seventies with renal cell carcinoma. The rearranged chain carries TRBV27 and TRBJ2-3, and 9 junction bases match TRBD2. The material was tumor tissue, obtained from a patient whose treatment included radiotherapy and nephrectomy. In nucleotide form, the sequence is TGTGCCAGCAGTTCCTCTAGCGGGACAGGCACAGATACGCAGTATTTT. It is translated as CASSSSSGTGTDTQYF.